The present entry profiles one T cell receptor (beta chain) with its context. The antigen is undetermined. This entry belongs to a study of OX40 agonist ivuxolimab in advanced cancers. Study overall: Patients undergoing dose escalation presented with hepatocellular carcinoma, melanoma, renal cell or head and neck cancer. Subjects had a mean age of around 60 years, with a range of roughly 23 to 79; more than 70% were male.

Deletions cut 2 bases from V and 4 bases from J, with 20 bases between. Germline-derived CDR1 and CDR2 are SEHNR and FQNEAQ (reference sequence). CDR3 length: 17 residues. Study findings and constraints: Determination of antigen specificity was not performed for the expanded peripheral T cells. CD8+ T cells averaged more expanded clones than CD4+.

This table comes from immunoSEQ multiplex PCR, and its TCRdb copy is limited to in-frame clones, with some not included. The table includes about 38,000 clones, 87% detected once. The sample was CD4+ or CD8+ T cells sorted from blood, taken in a trial of the OX40 agonist ivuxolimab. The sequence was obtained from an adult with an advanced solid tumor such as melanoma, head and neck, liver or kidney cancer. The genes are TRBV7-9 and TRBJ1-1, with D possibly TRBD1 on 6 matching bases. The CDR3: CASSLPTPGAGGTEAFF. The DNA of the CDR3 is TGTGCCAGCAGCTTACCAACTCCGGGGGCGGGTGGCACTGAAGCTTTCTTT.